The entry that follows covers one T cell receptor beta chain sequence. The sample belongs to a study of patients and donors after allogeneic stem cell transplantation. TCRdb processed the RT-PCR reads anew with MiXCR; each CDR3 protein has one entry. The sample contains fewer than 200,000 distinct CDR3 sequences, about 32% of which appear only once. Trimming cost V 3 bases and J 3 bases; bases outside gene matches: 4. CDR1 and CDR2 (germline): DFQATT, SNEGSKA (reference sequence). The CDR3 runs 14 residues. The sequence derives from a human donor who was either an allogeneic HSCT recipient or a stem cell or donor lymphocyte infusion donor (not recorded which). It is not recorded whose cells these are; they may come from a transplant donor. Sequencing was done on a sample of blood, either unsorted or a sorted T cell fraction (not recorded which). V usage is TRBV20-1 and J usage is TRBJ1-1; 10 positions match TRBD1. CDR3 sequence: CSASGGTGDTEAFF. CDR3 nucleotides: TGCAGTGCTAGTGGGGGGACAGGGGACACTGAAGCTTTCTTT.